A single sample gave rise to the 25 T cell receptor beta chains below, sequenced in a study of T cells in localized non-small cell lung cancer. Clones were sequenced by immunoSEQ multiplex PCR, and TCRdb holds only the in-frame ones, with some missing. The table includes over 10,000 clones, just over 85% detected once. The sample in question was peripheral blood, obtained before any cancer treatment. These receptors all come from a male donor at least 60 years old with stage III lung adenocarcinoma.

DNA for the CDR3: TGCAGCGCCGGACAGCGATGGAACACCGGGGAGCTGTTTTTT. It codes for CSAGQRWNTGELFF. The chain joins TRBV29-1 to TRBJ2-2, with a weak D call TRBD1 (6 bases). The CDR3 has 14 amino acids. Germline CDR1 is SQVTM and CDR2 is ANQGSEA. V dropped 7 bases and J dropped 1 base, with 13 bases sitting between them.

This chain links TRBV19 with TRBJ1-1; TRBD1 is a possible D gene (6 bases). CDR3 size: 16 residues. V was pared by 5 bases and J by 3 bases, with 19 bases between. Germline CDR1 is LNHDA and CDR2 is SQIVND (reference sequence). The CDR3 DNA is TGTGCCAGTAGTTCGCGGGGGCAGGGCCCAGACACTGAAGCTTTCTTT. Its protein product is CASSSRGQGPDTEAFF.

The V and J genes are TRBV5-1 and TRBJ2-2, with 10 bases lining up with TRBD2. With V trimmed by 3 bases and J by 8 bases, 10 bases remained unmatched. Germline loops: CDR1 SGHRS, CDR2 YFSETQ. The CDR3 totals 16 residues. The CDR3 region is CASSSSASGGWGELFF. CDR3 nucleotides: TGCGCCAGCAGCTCCTCGGCTAGCGGGGGCTGGGGGGAGCTGTTTTTT.

By share, this clone ranks as medium-sized (0.01 to 0.1%). This chain connects TRBV9 to TRBJ2-5; D possibly matches TRBD1 or TRBD2 (6 bases each). V was cut by 0 bases and J by 2 bases, with 11 bases left in between. The CDR3 loop spans 15 amino acids. Germline CDR1 SGDLS, CDR2 YYNGEE. CDR3 coding DNA: TGTGCCAGCAGCGTAGGAGGGGGGAGGCAAGAGACCCAGTACTTC. It translates to CASSVGGGRQETQYF.

J is TRBJ2-1 and V is TRBV19; D unclear. The V gene's germline CDR1 is LNHDA and CDR2 SQIVND (reference sequence). V gave up 3 bases and J gave up 0 bases, with 9 bases separating them. The CDR3 contains 15 residues. The CDR3 coding sequence is TGTGCCAGTAGTATGGGTTCGAGCTCCTACAATGAGCAGTTCTTC. Translation: CASSMGSSSYNEQFF.

Concerning this clone: At one boundary the junction diverges from the germline segment, which might be a read error. J is TRBJ2-7 and V is TRBV25-1; 7 bases align to TRBD1. Germline V gives CDR1 MGHDK, CDR2 SYGVNS. This CDR3 is built from 12 residues. The CDR3 loop is CASSDTGVVPFF. The DNA of the CDR3 is TGTGCCAGCAGTGATACAGGGGTGGTACCATTCTTC.

A few counts support this clone. The J gene is TRBJ1-1, the V gene TRBV2; D unresolved. Trimming took off 3 bases at V and 3 bases at J, with 8 bases between the two ends. Germline CDR1 and CDR2: SNHLY and FYNNEI. This CDR3 is built from 13 residues. CDR3 nucleotides: TGTGCCAGCAGTGACACTGGGGACACTGAAGCTTTCTTT. Its translation is CASSDTGDTEAFF.

This rearrangement joins TRBV28 to TRBJ2-5; the D gene is possibly TRBD1 (6 bases). V was clipped by 2 bases and J by 2 bases, with 12 bases between them. Germline loops: CDR1 MDHEN, CDR2 SYDVKM. This CDR3 is built from 15 residues. The CDR3 nucleotides are TGTGCCAGCAGTTTACCCTTACAGGGACAAGAGACCCAGTACTTC. As protein: CASSLPLQGQETQYF.

The chain carries TRBV7-6 and TRBJ2-1, with 7 bases matching TRBD2. V lost 3 bases, J lost 2 bases, and 4 bases stayed unmatched. From germline, CDR1 is SGHVS and CDR2 FNYEAQ. This CDR3 contains 15 residues. The CDR3 loop reads CASSFSGIAYNEQFF. The DNA for the CDR3 is TGTGCCAGCAGCTTCAGCGGGATAGCCTACAATGAGCAGTTCTTC. The full variable domain, its missing parts supplied by reference TRBV7-6 and TRBJ2-1, is GAGVSQSPRYKVTKRGQDVALRCDPISGHVSLYWYRQALGQGPEFLTYFNYEAQQDKSGLPNDRFSAERPEGSISTLTIQRTEQRDSAMYRCASSFSGIAYNEQFFGPGTRLTVL.

The chain recombines TRBV6-5 with TRBJ1-1; unclear D gene. The CDR3 is made up of 13 amino acids. The ends were cut back, 2 bases at V and 3 bases at J, with 7 bases in the middle. Germline V gene sequence: CDR1 MNHEY, CDR2 SVGAGI. The CDR3 nucleotides read TGTGCCAGCAGTTACGACGGGGACACTGAAGCTTTCTTT. Residues: CASSYDGDTEAFF.

This clone was picked up one time. The rearrangement uses TRBV6-1 and TRBJ2-1, with 7 bases identical to TRBD2. Trimming cost V 6 bases and J 6 bases; bases outside gene matches: 11. Germline values: CDR1 MNHNS, CDR2 SASEGT. The CDR3 sequence is 15 residues long. The CDR3 DNA follows: TGTGCCAGCAGGGTACGGGAGGTTGAGGTCAATGAGCAGTTCTTC. Amino acids: CASRVREVEVNEQFF.

The chain couples TRBV4-1 to TRBJ1-2, with D possibly being TRBD1 (5 bases). The CDR3 covers 18 residues. V gave up 0 bases and J gave up 3 bases, with 20 bases separating them. Germline V gene sequence: CDR1 MGHRA, CDR2 YSYEKL. CDR3 sequence: CASSQDPRVGRPDYGYTF. DNA for the CDR3: TGCGCCAGCAGCCAAGATCCCAGGGTTGGCAGGCCGGACTATGGCTACACCTTC.

V and J are TRBV6-1 and TRBJ1-6, with TRBD1 matching 11 bases. This CDR3 has 14 amino acids. Unmatched junction bases numbered 5, after V lost 7 bases and J lost 9 bases. CDR1 is MNHNS and CDR2 is SASEGT in the germline V gene. CDR3 coding DNA: TGTGCCAGCACAGCGGGACAGGGGGTTTCACCCCTCCACTTT. Its translation: CASTAGQGVSPLHF.

This chain links TRBV25-1 with TRBJ2-5, with 10 nucleotides matching TRBD1. Germline values: CDR1 MGHDK, CDR2 SYGVNS. The CDR3 length is 16 residues. V lost 4 bases and J lost 3; bases outside the gene matches: 8. DNA of the CDR3: TGTGCCAGCAGTGCATTACCCGGGACAGGGGAAGAGACCCAGTACTTC. Amino acid sequence: CASSALPGTGEETQYF.

V gene TRBV12-5 combines with J gene TRBJ2-1; D is uncertain. The germline V gene encodes CDR1 LGHNT and CDR2 FRNRAP. The V and J ends lost 0 bases and 0 bases respectively, with 9 bases between them. The CDR3 has 16 residues. CDR3 in amino acids: CASGLVAIGSYNEQFF. DNA for the CDR3: TGTGCTAGTGGTTTGGTAGCTATCGGCTCCTACAATGAGCAGTTCTTC.

The count of this clone is one. The chain uses TRBV19 and TRBJ1-5; TRBD1 aligns across 10 bases. Trimming removed 9 bases from V and 6 bases from J; junction bases left unmatched: 5. The CDR3 extends over 13 amino acids. CDR1 and CDR2 (germline): LNHDA, SQIVND (reference sequence). Written as DNA, the CDR3 is TGTGCCAGCGACAGGGGGCCAGGTCAGCCCCAGCATTTT. It is translated as CASDRGPGQPQHF. Drawing the rest from reference TRBV19 and TRBJ1-5, the complete variable domain is DGGITQSPKYLFRKEGQNVTLSCEQNLNHDAMYWYRQDPGQGLRLIYYSQIVNDFQKGDIAEGYSVSREKKESFPLTVTSAQKNPTAFYLCASDRGPGQPQHFGDGTRLSIL.

The chain couples TRBV7-9 to TRBJ2-1, with D perhaps TRBD1 (5 bases). Trimming shortened V by 1 base and J by 4 bases, and 11 bases separated the two germline ends. This CDR3 is built from 15 residues. Germline V gene lookup returns CDR1 SEHNR and CDR2 FQNEAQ (reference sequence). The CDR3, as DNA: TGTGCCAGCAGCTTAGGGGGCTGGGGTTACAATGAGCAGTTCTTC. Translated: CASSLGGWGYNEQFF.

The rearrangement joins TRBV5-5 to TRBJ1-2; D is uncertain. CDR1 SGHKS and CDR2 YYEKEE come from the germline V gene (reference sequence). The CDR3 is 14 amino acids. Trimming cost V 4 bases and J 4 bases, with 14 bases left between them. CDR3 in amino acids: CASSLGSGSYGYTF. DNA for the CDR3: TGTGCCAGCAGCCTAGGCAGCGGGAGCTATGGCTACACCTTC.

The chain has TRBV7-2 and TRBJ2-1; 7 positions match TRBD1. CDR1 and CDR2 from the germline V gene are SGHTA and FQGNSA. The CDR3 runs 16 residues. The J segment lost 0 bases and the V segment lost 1 base, leaving 3 bases of the junction unmatched. The CDR3 protein is CASSLVSGGSYNEQFF. The CDR3, as DNA: TGTGCCAGCAGCTTAGTATCAGGGGGCTCCTACAATGAGCAGTTCTTC.

The chain joins TRBV10-3 to TRBJ1-5, with 7 positions matching TRBD1. The ends lost 4 bases at V and 5 bases at J; junction bases unmatched: 2. The CDR3 sequence is 13 residues long. CDR1 and CDR2 from the germline V gene are ENHRY and SYGVKD. The CDR3 is CAISGDSDQPQHF. As DNA, the CDR3 is TGTGCCATCAGTGGGGACAGCGATCAGCCCCAGCATTTT.

V and J are TRBV2 and TRBJ1-5, with D unresolved. Per germline, CDR1 SNHLY and CDR2 FYNNEI. V dropped 8 bases and J dropped 0 bases, with 14 bases sitting between them. The CDR3 has 15 residues. CDR3 nucleotide sequence: TGTGCCAGCGGGCGTCTGAGATATAGCAATCAGCCCCAGCATTTT. Its translation: CASGRLRYSNQPQHF. The full variable domain, with the rest looked up from reference TRBV2 and TRBJ1-5, is EPEVTQTPSHQVTQMGQEVILRCVPISNHLYFYWYRQILGQKVEFLVSFYNNEISEKSEIFDDQFSVERPDGSNFTLKIRSTKLEDSAMYFCASGRLRYSNQPQHFGDGTRLSIL.

This clone was picked up one time. The V and J genes are TRBV29-1 and TRBJ2-7, with 7 positions matching TRBD1. The CDR3 runs to 15 residues. The V gene's germline CDR1 is SQVTM and CDR2 ANQGSEA. V trimming: 3 bases; J trimming: 2 bases; junction bases outside the gene matches: 10. The DNA of the CDR3 is TGCAGCGTTGAGGGGGCCGACAGGGACCCCTACGAGCAGTACTTC. Its translation is CSVEGADRDPYEQYF.

The chain employs TRBV27 and TRBJ2-3; TRBD1 might be the D (6 bases). The CDR3 consists of 12 residues. V was cut by 5 bases and J by 6 bases, with 9 bases left in between. CDR1 and CDR2 (germline): MNHEY, SMNVEV (reference sequence). CDR3 amino acids: CASSPQGDTQYF. The CDR3 DNA sequence: TGTGCCAGCAGTCCTCAGGGGGATACGCAGTATTTT.

The CDR3 loop is CASSGSYGADTQYF. The CDR3 nucleotides are TGTGCCAGCAGTGGATCCTACGGGGCAGATACGCAGTATTTT. The gene calls are TRBV25-1 and TRBJ2-3, with a weak D call TRBD2 (5 bases). Per germline, CDR1 MGHDK and CDR2 SYGVNS. This CDR3 is built from 14 residues. Trimming pared 4 bases from V and 4 bases from J, leaving 12 bases between.

The V call is TRBV5-1, the J call TRBJ2-1; D may be TRBD1 (5 bases). V shed 0 bases and J shed 8 bases, with 15 bases lying between them. CDR1 is SGHRS and CDR2 is YFSETQ in the germline V gene. The CDR3 covers 15 residues. CDR3 DNA sequence: TGCGCCAGCAGCTTGGTTCCCCAGGGCGCCGATGAGCAGTTCTTC. This sequence encodes CASSLVPQGADEQFF.